This TCR beta chain originates from a study of T-cell memory formation after mild COVID-19. Study at large: TCR clusters were largely donor specific. The study, taken as a whole, reports: CM and EM subsets held most contracting CD4+ clones; EMRA held CD8+ ones.

One entry per CDR3 protein, called by TCRdb with MiXCR from the 5' RACE reads. Of under 35,000 distinct CDR3 sequences listed, 20% to 25% are singletons. The germline CDR1 and CDR2 sequences are SEHNR and FQNEAQ (reference sequence). CDR3 length: 16 amino acids. After removal of 2 bases from V and 6 bases from J, the junction contained 8 bases not matched to a gene. A few counts support this clonotype. Its antigen is currently unknown. The receptor comes from an adult who had mild COVID-19 (a few samples of this study predate the infection). Cell type and time point are not known. Sequenced input: PBMCs or a T cell subset sorted from them (not recorded which). V is TRBV7-9 and J is TRBJ2-1; 9 bases are shared with TRBD2. The CDR3 loop is CASSLSAGGPVNEQFF. The CDR3 nucleotides are TGTGCCAGCAGCTTAAGCGCGGGGGGGCCGGTCAATGAGCAGTTCTTC.